These 2 T cell receptor beta chains share one sample of origin, sequenced in a study of T cell repertoires in cytomegalovirus infection. TCRdb re-derived calls from the reads in MiXCR, one entry per CDR3 protein. The sample records 250,000 to 300,000 distinct CDR3 sequences, about a sixth being singletons. The sample comprised CD8+ T cells from PBMCs. The receptors stem from a human donor in good health (CMV status not recorded). Some clones in this sample may be carry-over from other donors' samples.

Many counts were recorded for this clonotype. The chain is built from TRBV7-9 and TRBJ1-1; 12 bases are shared with TRBD1. The CDR3 is made up of 17 amino acids. V gave up 3 bases and J gave up 4 bases; unmatched junction bases: 9. Germline lookup yields CDR1 SEHNR and CDR2 FQNEAQ (reference sequence). CDR3 in DNA: TGTGCCAGCAGCTTTTACACGGGACAGGGGGCTATCACTGAAGCTTTCTTT. Translating it yields CASSFYTGQGAITEAFF. The variable domain in full, completed from reference TRBV7-9 and TRBJ1-1, reads DTGVSQNPRHKITKRGQNVTFRCDPISEHNRLYWYRQTLGQGPEFLTYFQNEAQLEKSRLLSDRFSAERPKGSFSTLEIQRTEQGDSAMYLCASSFYTGQGAITEAFFGQGTRLTVV.

This chain joins TRBV2 and TRBJ1-5, with unresolved D. Germline V gene lookup returns CDR1 SNHLY and CDR2 FYNNEI. Trimming shortened V by 6 bases and J by 5 bases, and 8 bases separated the two germline ends. The CDR3 consists of 12 residues. CDR3 in amino acids: CASRRRDQPQHF. The CDR3 nucleotides are TGTGCCAGCAGGCGAAGGGATCAGCCCCAGCATTTT. Using reference TRBV2 and TRBJ1-5 for the parts outside the CDR3, the full variable domain is EPEVTQTPSHQVTQMGQEVILRCVPISNHLYFYWYRQILGQKVEFLVSFYNNEISEKSEIFDDQFSVERPDGSNFTLKIRSTKLEDSAMYFCASRRRDQPQHFGDGTRLSIL.